Sequencing of this T cell receptor beta chain was carried out in a study of cytomegalovirus exposure and HLA in healthy donors. The CDR3 sequence is 14 residues long. Looked up from germline, CDR1 is PRHDT and CDR2 is FYEKMQ (reference sequence). Trimming cost V 1 base and J 2 bases, with 8 bases left between them. PCR used 60 Vbeta primers and 13 Jbeta primers. Libraries were prepared by immunoSEQ multiplex PCR; TCRdb keeps only in-frame clonotypes and omits some of them. The sample consists of 150,000 to 200,000 clones, 81% of them appearing once. Sequenced material: PBMCs. The source is a man between 18 and 29 years old in good health and CMV-seronegative. V gene TRBV13 combines with J gene TRBJ1-1, with D hard to call. CDR3 protein: CASSLAGSNTEAFF. In nucleotides, the CDR3 is TGTGCCAGCAGCTTAGCGGGGTCAAACACTGAAGCTTTCTTT.